This T cell receptor (beta chain) appears in the sequencing data of a study of T cells in Graves' hyperthyroidism and ophthalmopathy. Study at large: Peripheral blood samples were taken at initial diagnosis, prior to any treatment. Broader study findings: Also found in blood were most expanded thyroid clonotypes above 0.001.

The CDR3 has 13 residues. Trimming pared 3 bases from V and 5 bases from J, leaving 9 bases between. The germline gives CDR1 MDHEN, CDR2 SYDVKM. Uncontrolled infections, other autoimmune diseases, pregnancy or lactation led to exclusion of patients. Diagnosing involved the use of clinical symptoms, serum thyroxine and TRAb, thyroid ultrasound and orbital computed tomography. About this clonotype: Its antigen is not known.

It was RNA transcripts that yielded the amplified TCR beta CDR3 regions. First-round RT-PCR with HTBI primers amplified the TCR CDR3 region. MiXCR, applied by TCRdb to the multiplex PCR reads, yields one record per CDR3 protein. This sample carries about 740,000 distinct CDR3 sequences, 12% to 15% of them seen once, and the ten largest clones take about a tenth. Sample: blood. The J gene is TRBJ2-3, the V gene TRBV28; no clear D gene. The sequence was obtained from a woman aged 18-29 years with Graves' hyperthyroidism. The CDR3 sequence: CASSFFREDTQYF. CDR3 DNA: TGTGCCAGCAGTTTTTTTAGGGAAGATACGCAGTATTTT.